This TCR beta chain was identified in a study of early T cells in non-severe SARS-CoV-2 infection. The CDR3 loop spans 15 amino acids. The germline gives CDR1 WSHSY, CDR2 SAAADI. Trimming shortened V by 4 bases and J by 7 bases, and 17 bases separated the two germline ends. Unique molecular identifier tags were affixed to discrete cDNA molecules. One entry per CDR3 protein, called by TCRdb with MiXCR from the 5' RACE reads. The sample records roughly 53,000 distinct CDR3 sequences, 9.3% being singletons. Sequenced material: whole blood. This receptor was taken from an adult who was a healthcare worker with PCR-confirmed SARS-CoV-2 infection or an uninfected control (not recorded which). The chain combines TRBV10-2 with TRBJ1-5; D is uncertain. Here the CDR3 DNA reads TGCGCCAGCAGTGCAATGGTAGTGGGGAACCAGCCCCAGCATTTT. Translated: CASSAMVVGNQPQHF.